This TCR beta chain was sequenced for a study of T cell changes during pregnancy in multiple sclerosis. Sequencing was performed with immunoSEQ multiplex PCR; in TCRdb, only in-frame clones are kept and a portion is missing. Of tens of thousands of clones in the sample, 80% to 95% were seen once. The CDR3 totals 14 residues. Germline lookup yields CDR1 SNHLY and CDR2 FYNNEI. Trimming shortened V by 2 bases and J by 1 base, and 8 bases separated the two germline ends. Sequencing used peripheral blood, obtained in the first trimester of pregnancy. The chain combines TRBV2 with TRBJ1-1; D possibly corresponds to TRBD1 (5 bases). The sequence came from a female donor with multiple sclerosis, enrolled in a pregnancy study. CDR3 nucleotides: TGTGCCAGCAGTGAACAGGGTGGGAACACTGAAGCTTTCTTT. Translation gives CASSEQGGNTEAFF.